A selection of T cell receptor beta chains follows, all from one sample in a study of immune cell composition in non-small cell lung cancer. Generated by immunoSEQ multiplex PCR, the TCRdb table keeps only in-frame clones and is missing some. The sample yields approximately 5,000 clones, less than 85% seen once. Sample: lung tumor tissue. These receptors were obtained from a human donor with non-small cell lung cancer. Each CDR3 is given with its conserved first and last residue. D genes are given only for firm matches.

V gene	J gene	D gene	CDR3 protein
TRBV28	TRBJ2-7	-	CASSGVGARYEQYF
TRBV6-6	TRBJ1-1	-	CASSYSYRTVAFF
TRBV18	TRBJ1-6	-	CASSPQGGRGSPLHF
TRBV28	TRBJ2-5	TRBD2	CASSFLASGKETQYF
TRBV19	TRBJ1-3	-	CASTPWSSGNTIYF
TRBV5-1	TRBJ1-3	TRBD1	CASSLEPGGRNTIYF
TRBV27	TRBJ1-2	-	CASSFSLRGGYTF
TRBV6-4	TRBJ2-3	TRBD2	CASSPTGRAPDTQYF
TRBV14	TRBJ2-1	TRBD2	CASSLGGDNNEQFF
TRBV15	TRBJ2-1	-	CATSSPGRAYNEQFF
TRBV15	TRBJ2-1	TRBD2	CATSRDGGGIYNEQFF
TRBV19	TRBJ2-1	-	CASSLTYGSYNEQFF
TRBV11-2	TRBJ2-2	TRBD2	CASSLDQWGSGTGELFF
TRBV11-2	TRBJ1-2	-	CASSPGVGGYTF
TRBV27	TRBJ2-1	TRBD1	CASSLTPGTAYNEQFF
TRBV18	TRBJ1-5	-	CASSPGGNQPQHF
TRBV11-1	TRBJ2-2	TRBD2	CASSLEAPGLADHGELFF
TRBV10-2	TRBJ1-1	-	CASSGRGITEAFF
TRBV2	TRBJ2-3	-	CASSVPQVTSTDTQYF
TRBV7-9	TRBJ2-1	TRBD2	CASSSSRRGLAGVNEQFF
TRBV6-5	TRBJ2-3	TRBD1	CASRLQGATDTQYF
TRBV6-1	TRBJ1-1	-	CASRQAQTEAFF
TRBV10-1	TRBJ2-3	TRBD2	CASSEGLVRDTQYF
TRBV13	TRBJ2-2	TRBD2	CASSLKRGLPGELFF
TRBV6-4	TRBJ2-7	TRBD1	CASSDSFRTGTYEQYF
TRBV27	TRBJ2-1	TRBD1	CASSLSAGGKYEQFF